Included here is one T cell receptor (beta chain) sequence, with context. The antigen is unknown. Genomic DNA, serving as template, underwent TCR beta VDJ and CDR3 profiling. TCRdb re-analysed the reads in MiXCR, keeping a single row per CDR3 protein. The sample has 100,000 to 150,000 distinct CDR3 sequences; 40% are singletons. The sample is drawn from a study of CD8+CD57+ T cells in acquired aplastic anemia. Patients chosen for sequencing had CD8+CD57+ cells that had expanded, as shown by flow cytometry. The diagnosis in all patients was severe acquired aplastic anemia. No therapy was given to patients before blood sampling. Germline CDR1 reads DFQATT; CDR2 reads SNEGSKA (reference sequence). The CDR3 is 12 amino acids. The study's findings and limits: About 30 shared CD8+ CDR3s appeared highly expressed within patients' immunodominant clones. Controls and patients did not differ significantly in CD8+ Simpson's diversity.

The sequenced sample was sorted CD4+, CD8+, or CD8+CD57+ T cells (not recorded which) from PBMCs. The V and J genes are TRBV20-1 and TRBJ1-2; D might be TRBD1 (5 bases). The clonotype was recovered from a human donor with aplastic anemia. The CDR3 loop is CGGHGVNYGYTF. CDR3 nucleotides: TGCGGTGGACACGGGGTCAACTATGGCTACACCTTC.